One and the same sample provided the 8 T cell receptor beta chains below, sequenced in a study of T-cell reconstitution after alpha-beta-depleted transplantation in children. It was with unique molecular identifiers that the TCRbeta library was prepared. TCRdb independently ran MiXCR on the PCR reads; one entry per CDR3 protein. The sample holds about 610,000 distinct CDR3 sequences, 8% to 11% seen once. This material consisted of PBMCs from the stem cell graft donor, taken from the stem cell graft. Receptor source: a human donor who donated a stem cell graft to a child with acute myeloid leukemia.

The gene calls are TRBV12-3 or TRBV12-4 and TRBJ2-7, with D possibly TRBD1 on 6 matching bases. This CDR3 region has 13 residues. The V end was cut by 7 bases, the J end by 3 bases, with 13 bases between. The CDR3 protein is CASNPGGGYEQYF. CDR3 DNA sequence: TGTGCCAGCAACCCTGGGGGCGGCTACGAGCAGTACTTC.

CDR3 sequence: CASSLASGSLNEQFF. In DNA, the CDR3 is TGTGCCAGCAGCTTGGCCAGCGGGAGCCTCAATGAGCAGTTCTTC. The genes are TRBV5-4 and TRBJ2-1; 8 bases align to TRBD2. The length of the CDR3 is 15 residues. The V gene end was trimmed by 0 bases and the J gene end by 6 bases; junction bases not matched to a gene: 5. Germline V gene sequence: CDR1 SGHNT, CDR2 YYREEE (reference sequence). Full variable domain (outside the CDR3, taken from reference TRBV5-4 and TRBJ2-1): ETGVTQSPTHLIKTRGQQVTLRCSSQSGHNTVSWYQQALGQGPQFIFQYYREEENGRGNFPPRFSGLQFPNYSSELNVNALELDDSALYLCASSLASGSLNEQFFGPGTRLTVL.

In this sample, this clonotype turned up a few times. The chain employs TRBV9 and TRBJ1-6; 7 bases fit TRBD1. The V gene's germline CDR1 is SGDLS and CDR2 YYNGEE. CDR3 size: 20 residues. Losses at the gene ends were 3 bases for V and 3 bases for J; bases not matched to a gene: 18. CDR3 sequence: CASSARPPNRGGDYNSPLHF. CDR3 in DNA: TGTGCCAGCAGCGCCCGGCCGCCCAACAGGGGAGGGGACTATAATTCACCCCTCCACTTT.

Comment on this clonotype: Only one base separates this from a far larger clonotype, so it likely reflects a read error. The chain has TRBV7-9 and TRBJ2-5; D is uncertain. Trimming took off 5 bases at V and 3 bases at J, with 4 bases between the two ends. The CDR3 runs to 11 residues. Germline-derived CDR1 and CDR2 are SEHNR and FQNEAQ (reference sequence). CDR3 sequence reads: CASSRKETQYF. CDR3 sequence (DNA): TGTGCCAGCAGCCGAAAAGAGACCCAGTACTTC.

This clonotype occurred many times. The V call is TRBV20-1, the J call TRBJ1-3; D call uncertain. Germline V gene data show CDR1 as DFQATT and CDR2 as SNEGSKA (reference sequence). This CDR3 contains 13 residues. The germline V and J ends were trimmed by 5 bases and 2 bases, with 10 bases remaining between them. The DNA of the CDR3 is TGCAGTGCTGAAAGGGAGGCTGGAAACACCATATATTTT. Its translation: CSAEREAGNTIYF.

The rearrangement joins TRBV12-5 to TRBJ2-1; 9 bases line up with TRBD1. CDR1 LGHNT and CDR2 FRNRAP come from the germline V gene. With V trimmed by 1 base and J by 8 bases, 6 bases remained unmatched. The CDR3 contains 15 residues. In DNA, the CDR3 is TGTGCTAGTGGTTTGGGGACAGGGGATCGCTATGAGCAGTTCTTC. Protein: CASGLGTGDRYEQFF.

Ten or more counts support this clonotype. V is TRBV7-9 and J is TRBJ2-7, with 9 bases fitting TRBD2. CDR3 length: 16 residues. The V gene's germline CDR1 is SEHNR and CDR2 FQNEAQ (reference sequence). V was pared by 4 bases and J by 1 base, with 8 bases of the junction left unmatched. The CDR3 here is CASSSSLTSGSYEQYF. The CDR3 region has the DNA TGTGCCAGCAGCTCCTCCTTGACTAGCGGATCCTACGAGCAGTACTTC.

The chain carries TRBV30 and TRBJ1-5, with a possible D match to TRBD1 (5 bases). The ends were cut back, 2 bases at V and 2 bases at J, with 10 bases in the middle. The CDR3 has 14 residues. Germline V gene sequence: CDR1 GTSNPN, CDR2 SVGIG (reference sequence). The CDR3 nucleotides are TGTGCCTGGAGTTTGGACAATCGCAATCAGCCCCAGCATTTT. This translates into CAWSLDNRNQPQHF. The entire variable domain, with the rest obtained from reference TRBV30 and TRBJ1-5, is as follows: SQTIHQWPATLVQPVGSPLSLECTVEGTSNPNLYWYRQAAGRGLQLLFYSVGIGQISSEVPQNLSASRPQDRQFILSSKKLLLSDSGFYLCAWSLDNRNQPQHFGDGTRLSIL.